This entry lists 6 T cell receptor beta chains sequenced from one sample in a study of metastatic and nonmetastatic thyroid tumors. TCRdb re-analyzed the PCR reads using MiXCR. This table has around 15,000 clones, 25% to 30% appearing once. All patients were treatment-naive before thyroid surgery. The sample taken for sequencing was tumor tissue. These receptors came from a male donor with papillary thyroid cancer or a benign thyroid nodule (not recorded which). Some clones in this sample may be carry-over from other donors' samples.

This clone was seen a single time. The chain uses TRBV12-3 or TRBV12-4 and TRBJ2-1; 7 bases line up with TRBD1. Unmatched junction bases numbered 9, after V lost 6 bases and J lost 4 bases. The CDR3 covers 15 residues. The CDR3 protein is CASRAAGGEYNEQFF. Written as DNA, the CDR3 is TGTGCCAGCAGAGCTGCAGGGGGTGAATACAATGAGCAGTTCTTC.

The genes are TRBV20-1 and TRBJ2-7; 9 bases line up with TRBD1. J gave up 0 bases and V 5 bases, and 8 bases lay outside the gene matches. The CDR3 is 15 amino acids. Germline V gene sequence: CDR1 DFQATT, CDR2 SNEGSKA (reference sequence). CDR3 sequence: CSAWPPGQGSYEQYF. CDR3 DNA sequence: TGCAGTGCTTGGCCGCCGGGACAGGGCTCCTACGAGCAGTACTTC.

The rearrangement links TRBV11-1 to TRBJ2-1; D is ambiguous. Trimming removed 5 bases at V and 0 bases at J, with 8 bases between. Germline V CDR1 and CDR2: SGHAT, FQDESV (reference sequence). The CDR3 covers 14 residues. The CDR3 reads CASSNLGSYNEQFF. The CDR3 DNA follows: TGTGCCAGCAGCAACTTAGGCTCCTACAATGAGCAGTTCTTC.

Concerning this clone: Given the absence of the conserved phenylalanine or tryptophan at the CDR3 end, a read error is likely. The limits of the CDR3 on the DNA are not certain, so only TCRdb's listed CDR3 is given. The rearrangement links TRBV12-3 or TRBV12-4 to TRBJ1-3. The CDR3 is 13 amino acids long, termini counted. The CDR3 spells CASSLHSGNSIDL.

Judged by abundance, this clone is medium-sized. This chain links TRBV11-3 with TRBJ2-1, with 9 bases fitting TRBD2. From germline, CDR1 is SGHNT and CDR2 YENEEA. The CDR3 is 16 residues long. Losses at the gene ends were 4 bases for V and 2 bases for J; bases not matched to a gene: 6. CDR3 region: CASSSRLAAPYNEQFF. For the CDR3, the DNA is TGTGCCAGCAGCTCCCGACTAGCGGCCCCCTACAATGAGCAGTTCTTC. Full variable domain (remainder filled in from reference TRBV11-3 and TRBJ2-1): EAGVVQSPRYKIIEKKQPVAFWCNPISGHNTLYWYLQNLGQGPELLIRYENEEAVDDSQLPKDRFSAERLKGVDSTLKIQPAELGDSAVYLCASSSRLAAPYNEQFFGPGTRLTVL.

This clone came up many times. At one boundary the junction diverges from the germline segment, which might be a read error. Other DNA sequences in the sample encode the same CDR3. The rearrangement uses TRBV7-3 and TRBJ2-5, with D hard to call. The CDR3 is 14 amino acids. CDR1 SGHTA and CDR2 FQGTGA come from the germline V gene. CDR3 sequence: CASSLNGYQETQYF. The CDR3 DNA follows: TGTGCCAGCAGTTTAAATGGTTATCAAGAGACCCAGTACTTC.